Below are 22 T cell receptor beta chains sequenced from a single sample in a study of CD8+ T cells in alopecia areata. After isolation, RNA underwent reverse transcription to generate cDNA as the sequencing template. Clones were sequenced by immunoSEQ multiplex PCR, and TCRdb holds only the in-frame ones, with some missing. The sample comprises around 160,000 clones, around 87% of which are singletons, and about 15% rests with the top ten. The material was CD8+ T cells sorted from blood, obtained at week 0. These TCRs come from a human donor with alopecia areata.

The chain carries TRBV7-2 and TRBJ2-1; TRBD2 matches 9 bases. Germline CDR1 and CDR2: SGHTA and FQGNSA. Germline trimming cut 1 base from V and 8 bases from J; bases unmatched to any gene: 9. This CDR3 contains 16 residues. The CDR3 region has the DNA TGTGCCAGCAGCTTAGTCGTTCTAGCGGGATTCGATGAGCAGTTCTTC. It yields the protein CASSLVVLAGFDEQFF.

This clone was seen once. The rearrangement uses TRBV2 and TRBJ2-1; a possible D gene is TRBD2 (6 bases). The CDR3 has 14 amino acids. The germline gives CDR1 SNHLY, CDR2 FYNNEI. With 5 bases removed from V and 3 bases from J, the gap between germline ends came to 11 bases. CDR3 sequence reads: CASSNTGGYNEQFF. The CDR3 nucleotides are TGTGCCAGCAGTAATACCGGGGGCTACAATGAGCAGTTCTTC.

This clone has only a few counts. V and J are TRBV19 and TRBJ1-1, with D possibly TRBD1 on 6 matching bases. The V end lost 5 bases, the J end lost 1 base, and 11 bases lay between the germline ends. Germline V lookup: CDR1 LNHDA, CDR2 SQIVND (reference sequence). The CDR3 is made up of 14 amino acids. This CDR3 reads CASSADSRNTEAFF. In DNA form, the CDR3 reads TGTGCCAGTAGTGCGGACAGCCGGAACACTGAAGCTTTCTTT.

J is TRBJ2-1 and V is TRBV27, with TRBD2 matching 8 bases. Per germline, CDR1 MNHEY and CDR2 SMNVEV (reference sequence). J gave up 8 bases and V 5 bases, and 14 bases lay outside the gene matches. The CDR3 runs to 16 residues. The CDR3 DNA follows: TGTGCCAGCAGTCCCCCCCACGGGAGGGCCAAGGATGAGCAGTTCTTC. Protein sequence: CASSPPHGRAKDEQFF.

In its sample, this clone was seen a few times. The rearrangement joins TRBV30 to TRBJ2-1; 7 bases are shared with TRBD1. This CDR3 is 14 amino acids long. V shed 6 bases and J 4 bases; nucleotides not matched to a gene: 9. Germline V gene sequence: CDR1 GTSNPN, CDR2 SVGIG (reference sequence). Here the CDR3 reads CACQTETGYNEQFF. CDR3 DNA: TGTGCCTGCCAAACCGAGACAGGGTACAATGAGCAGTTCTTC.

This clone has a handful of counts. V and J are TRBV29-1 and TRBJ2-7; no clear D. The CDR3 runs to 12 residues. CDR1 and CDR2 (germline): SQVTM, ANQGSEA. Trimming shortened V by 4 bases and J by 4 bases, and 11 bases separated the two germline ends. CDR3 bases: TGCAGCGTTGCGGCGGAAACTTACGAGCAGTACTTC. Amino acid sequence: CSVAAETYEQYF.

This clone appeared a few times. The chain joins TRBV7-9 to TRBJ2-7; D uncertain. Between the trimmed V and J ends, which lost 3 bases and 3 bases, there was a span of 6 bases. The germline gives CDR1 SEHNR, CDR2 FQNEAQ (reference sequence). The CDR3 has 12 residues. CDR3 region: CASSFPGYEQYF. The CDR3 DNA reads as TGTGCCAGCAGCTTTCCGGGCTACGAGCAGTACTTC.

The chain employs TRBV4-1 and TRBJ2-7; D not certain. The CDR3 runs to 11 residues. The V end was cut by 1 base, the J end by 5 bases, with 3 bases between. CDR1 is MGHRA, CDR2 YSYEKL, per germline. The CDR3, as DNA: TGCGCCAGCAGCCAAGGGAACGAGCAGTACTTC. Its protein product is CASSQGNEQYF.

The genes are TRBV7-9 and TRBJ2-3, with 11 positions matching TRBD2. V lost 6 bases to trimming and J lost 4 bases; unmatched junction nucleotides: 6. The CDR3 runs to 15 residues. Germline CDR1 reads SEHNR; CDR2 reads FQNEAQ (reference sequence). For the CDR3, the DNA is TGTGCCAGCAGTCCCACTAGCGGGGGCTCAGATACGCAGTATTTT. This translates into CASSPTSGGSDTQYF. The full variable domain, rest sourced from reference TRBV7-9 and TRBJ2-3, is DTGVSQNPRHKITKRGQNVTFRCDPISEHNRLYWYRQTLGQGPEFLTYFQNEAQLEKSRLLSDRFSAERPKGSFSTLEIQRTEQGDSAMYLCASSPTSGGSDTQYFGPGTRLTVL.

This chain uses TRBV7-9 with TRBJ2-2; a possible D gene is TRBD1 (6 bases). CDR1 is SEHNR and CDR2 is FQNEAQ in the germline V gene (reference sequence). This CDR3 region has 16 residues. V was cut by 3 bases and J by 5 bases, with 16 bases left in between. The CDR3 DNA is TGTGCCAGCAGCTTCCCAGGGGCCGAGGGGACCGGGGAGCTGTTTTTT. Protein product: CASSFPGAEGTGELFF.

This clone came up once. V usage is TRBV9 and J usage is TRBJ1-1; 7 bases fit TRBD1. V trimming: 0 bases; J trimming: 0 bases; junction bases outside the gene matches: 5. This CDR3 region has 16 residues. The V gene's germline CDR1 is SGDLS and CDR2 YYNGEE. This CDR3 reads CASSVGGGPLNTEAFF. The DNA of the CDR3 is TGTGCCAGCAGCGTAGGAGGGGGCCCCTTGAACACTGAAGCTTTCTTT.

This chain joins TRBV4-2 and TRBJ2-7, with 8 bases that match TRBD2. This CDR3 is 15 amino acids long. CDR1 is LGHNA, CDR2 YNFKEQ, per germline. V lost 6 bases, J lost 0 bases, and 7 bases stayed unmatched. The DNA of the CDR3 is TGTGCCAGCAGTGAACTAGCGGAGAGCTCCTACGAGCAGTACTTC. Amino acids: CASSELAESSYEQYF.

J is TRBJ2-7 and V is TRBV2; D is undetermined. The CDR3 extends over 13 amino acids. The ends were cut back, 10 bases at V and 5 bases at J, with 18 bases in the middle. CDR1 and CDR2 (germline): SNHLY, FYNNEI. Here the CDR3 DNA reads TGTGCCACCTCATTGTGGGTATCGGACGAGCAGTACTTC. Translated: CATSLWVSDEQYF.

The chain links TRBV7-9 to TRBJ1-2; 7 bases map to TRBD1. The length of the CDR3 is 14 residues. With 7 bases clipped from V and 7 bases from J, the junction kept 12 bases outside the gene matches. Germline V CDR1 and CDR2: SEHNR, FQNEAQ (reference sequence). The CDR3 DNA reads as TGTGCCAGCAACAACGACAGGGATGTGGGTGGCTACACCTTC. Translated, it gives CASNNDRDVGGYTF.

This clone was seen a handful of times. The rearrangement uses TRBV11-2 and TRBJ2-5; D is ambiguous. The germline V gene encodes CDR1 SGHAT and CDR2 FQNNGV. The CDR3 loop spans 11 amino acids. V was clipped by 5 bases and J by 2 bases, with 3 bases between them. The chain's CDR3 is CASSLQETQYF. The CDR3 DNA is TGTGCCAGCAGCCTGCAAGAGACCCAGTACTTC.

The chain recombines TRBV5-6 with TRBJ2-1, with 8 bases matching TRBD1. CDR3 size: 16 residues. J gave up 3 bases and V 1 base, and 6 bases lay outside the gene matches. Germline values: CDR1 SGHDT, CDR2 YYEEEE. The DNA for the CDR3 is TGTGCCAGCAGCTTGTCGGGGACAGGCTTCTACAATGAGCAGTTCTTC. This translates into CASSLSGTGFYNEQFF.

The chain couples TRBV23-1 to TRBJ2-7; D call uncertain. TRBV23-1 is an ORF for which the function is uncertain. The V and J ends lost 2 bases and 2 bases respectively, with 19 bases between them. The CDR3 covers 17 residues. In nucleotides, the CDR3 is TGCGCCAGCAGTCAACGAATAGCAGCTCATATCGCCTACGAGCAGTACTTC. It yields the protein CASSQRIAAHIAYEQYF.

The chain has TRBV29-1 and TRBJ1-1; tentative D call: TRBD1 (5 bases). Germline CDR1 is SQVTM and CDR2 is ANQGSEA. V shed 3 bases and J shed 6 bases, with 8 bases lying between them. CDR3 size: 11 residues. The CDR3: CSVDPGAEAFF. CDR3 bases: TGCAGCGTTGACCCGGGGGCTGAAGCTTTCTTT.

The rearrangement joins TRBV28 to TRBJ2-4, with unresolved D. Trimming left V 6 bases short and J 0 bases short, with 15 bases between. In germline, CDR1 is MDHEN, CDR2 SYDVKM. The CDR3 covers 16 residues. DNA of the CDR3: TGTGCCAGCAGCCCACCCGACACTCTAGCCAAAAACATTCAGTACTTC. It yields the protein CASSPPDTLAKNIQYF.

In the case of this clone: Within the sample, other DNA sequences also encode this same CDR3. The rearrangement links TRBV5-1 to TRBJ2-1, with TRBD2 identical over 11 bases. Germline V gives CDR1 SGHRS, CDR2 YFSETQ. The CDR3 is 15 amino acids. J gave up 8 bases and V 0 bases, and 4 bases lay outside the gene matches. The CDR3 DNA reads as TGCGCCAGCAGCTTGGGGCTAGCGGGGGGCGATGAGCAGTTCTTC. It codes for CASSLGLAGGDEQFF. Variable domain in full (rest from reference TRBV5-1 and TRBJ2-1): KAGVTQTPRYLIKTRGQQVTLSCSPISGHRSVSWYQQTPGQGLQFLFEYFSETQRNKGNFPGRFSGRQFSNSRSEMNVSTLELGDSALYLCASSLGLAGGDEQFFGPGTRLTVL.

The V gene is TRBV19, the J gene TRBJ2-1; a possible D gene is TRBD1 (6 bases). Germline-derived CDR1 and CDR2 are LNHDA and SQIVND (reference sequence). CDR3 length: 16 amino acids. V lost 7 bases, J lost 1 base, and 17 bases lay in between. CDR3 region: CASTVGDTKSYNEQFF. The CDR3 DNA sequence: TGTGCCAGTACCGTGGGGGACACCAAATCCTACAATGAGCAGTTCTTC.

V is TRBV5-1 and J is TRBJ2-1, with D hard to call. Germline V CDR1 and CDR2: SGHRS, YFSETQ. The CDR3 is 13 residues long. V was trimmed by 0 bases and J by 7 bases, leaving 8 bases between them. As DNA, the CDR3 is TGCGCCAGCAGCTTGGTGTCTAATAATGAGCAGTTCTTC. This translates into CASSLVSNNEQFF.